This T cell receptor beta chain was captured in a study of blood T cells in healthy people across ages. Trimming removed 1 base from V and 0 bases from J; junction bases left unmatched: 5. There are 16 residues in the CDR3. The germline CDR1 and CDR2 sequences are LGHNA and YNFKEQ. The second PCR ran about 6 to 11 cycles with a sample-barcoded 5' primer and J-beta primers. One entry per CDR3 protein, called by TCRdb with MiXCR from the 5' RACE reads. The sample lists 1.6 million or so distinct CDR3 sequences; about 35% were seen once. This clonotype was recorded a few times. This sequence originates from a woman aged 30 to 39 in good health. The chain uses TRBV4-2 and TRBJ2-7, with TRBD2 identical over 8 bases. Specimen: blood. The CDR3 here is CASSQGPGGASYEQYF. DNA of the CDR3: TGTGCCAGCAGCCAAGGGCCGGGGGGGGCCTCCTACGAGCAGTACTTC.